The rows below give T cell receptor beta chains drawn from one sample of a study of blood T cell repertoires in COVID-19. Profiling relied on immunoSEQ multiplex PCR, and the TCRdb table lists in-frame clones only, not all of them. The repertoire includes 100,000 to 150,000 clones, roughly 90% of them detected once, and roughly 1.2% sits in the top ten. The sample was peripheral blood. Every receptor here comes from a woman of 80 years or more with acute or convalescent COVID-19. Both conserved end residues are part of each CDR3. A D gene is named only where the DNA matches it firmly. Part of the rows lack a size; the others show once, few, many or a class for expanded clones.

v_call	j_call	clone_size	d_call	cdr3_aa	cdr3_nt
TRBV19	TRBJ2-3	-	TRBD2	CASSIGGRLAGLHTQYF	TGTGCCAGTAGTATAGGAGGGAGACTAGCGGGATTGCATACGCAGTATTTT
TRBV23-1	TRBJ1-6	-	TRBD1	CASSQKTGGDNSPLHF	TGCGCCAGCAGTCAAAAGACAGGGGGCGATAATTCACCCCTCCACTTT
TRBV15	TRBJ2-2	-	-	CATSRAQGFGTGELFF	TGTGCCACCAGCAGGGCTCAGGGGTTTGGTACCGGGGAGCTGTTTTTT
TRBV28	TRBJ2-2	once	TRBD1	CASSPPTGIAGELFF	TGTGCCAGCAGTCCCCCGACAGGGATCGCCGGGGAGCTGTTTTTT
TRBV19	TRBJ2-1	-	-	CASSVGGTYNEQFF	TGTGCCAGTAGTGTTGGGGGGACCTACAATGAGCAGTTCTTC
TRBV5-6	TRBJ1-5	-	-	CASSFSASNQPQHF	TGTGCCAGCAGCTTTAGCGCTAGCAATCAGCCCCAGCATTTT
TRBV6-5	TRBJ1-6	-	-	CASSRDYNSPLHF	TGTGCCAGCAGTCGAGACTATAATTCACCCCTCCACTTT
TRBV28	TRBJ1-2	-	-	CASSPPGYGYTF	TGTGCCAGCAGCCCCCCAGGGTATGGCTACACCTTC
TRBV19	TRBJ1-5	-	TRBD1	CASIGGQGANQPQHF	TGTGCCAGTATAGGGGGACAGGGGGCAAATCAGCCCCAGCATTTT
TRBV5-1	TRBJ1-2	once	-	CASSLTGATLGVGYTF	TGCGCCAGCAGCTTGACTGGGGCGACCCTTGGGGTTGGCTACACCTTC
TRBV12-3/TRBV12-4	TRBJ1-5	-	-	CASRRTYAQPQHF	TGTGCCAGCAGGCGGACTTACGCGCAGCCCCAGCATTTT
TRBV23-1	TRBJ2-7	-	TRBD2	CASSQGLAVPYEQYF	TGCGCCAGCAGTCAAGGACTAGCGGTTCCCTACGAGCAGTACTTC
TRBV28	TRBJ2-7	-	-	CASSSPAGTYEQYF	TGTGCCAGCAGCAGCCCGGCAGGAACCTACGAGCAGTACTTC
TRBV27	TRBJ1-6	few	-	CASSPSRQVLSSYNSPLHF	TGTGCCAGCAGTCCCTCCCGACAGGTCCTCAGCTCCTATAATTCACCCCTCCACTTT
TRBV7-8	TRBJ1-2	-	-	CASALGRFIVYGYTF	TGTGCCAGCGCCCTGGGCAGGTTTATCGTCTATGGCTACACCTTC
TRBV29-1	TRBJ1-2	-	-	CSVDRGAAYGYTF	TGCAGCGTTGATCGTGGGGCGGCGTATGGCTACACCTTC
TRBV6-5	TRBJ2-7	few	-	CASSSRTTYEQYF	TGTGCCAGCAGTTCCCGAACTACCTACGAGCAGTACTTC
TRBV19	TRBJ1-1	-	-	CASTHRRGNTEAFF	TGTGCCAGTACCCACAGGCGGGGGAACACTGAAGCTTTCTTT
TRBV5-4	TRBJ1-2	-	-	CASSLDRVNGGYTF	TGTGCCAGCAGCTTAGATCGGGTTAATGGTGGCTACACCTTC
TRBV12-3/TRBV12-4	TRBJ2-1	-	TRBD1	CASSLRRGLEQFF	TGTGCCAGCAGTTTAAGAAGGGGGCTTGAGCAGTTCTTC
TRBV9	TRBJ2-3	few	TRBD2	CASSVEGLAGDTQYF	TGTGCCAGCAGCGTAGAGGGACTAGCGGGAGATACGCAGTATTTT
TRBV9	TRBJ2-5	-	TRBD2	CASSVGETSGRSETQYF	TGTGCCAGCAGCGTAGGTGAGACTAGCGGGAGATCGGAGACCCAGTACTTC
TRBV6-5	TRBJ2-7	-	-	CTSIGVGYEQYF	TGTACCAGCATCGGGGTCGGTTACGAGCAGTACTTC
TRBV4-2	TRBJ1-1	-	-	CASSRSNRVWDTEAFF	TGTGCCAGCAGCCGTTCGAACAGGGTATGGGACACTGAAGCTTTCTTT
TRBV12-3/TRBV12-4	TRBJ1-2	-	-	CATCLTGLYGYTF	TGTGCCACCTGTCTTACAGGGCTCTATGGCTACACCTTC
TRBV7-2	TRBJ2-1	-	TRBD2	CASSLTSGGRGREQFF	TGTGCCAGCAGCTTGACTAGCGGGGGGCGGGGACGTGAGCAGTTCTTC
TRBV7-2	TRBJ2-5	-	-	CASSPRGAGETQYF	TGTGCCAGCAGCCCCCGGGGGGCCGGGGAGACCCAGTACTTC
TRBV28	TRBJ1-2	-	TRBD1	CASSPGQTFGYTF	TGTGCCAGCAGTCCGGGACAGACCTTTGGCTACACCTTC
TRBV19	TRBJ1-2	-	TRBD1	CASRPPGQGKYGYTF	TGTGCCAGTAGGCCTCCGGGACAGGGGAAATATGGCTACACCTTC
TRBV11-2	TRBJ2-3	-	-	CASSRDRLTDTQYF	TGTGCCAGCAGTCGCGACAGACTCACAGATACGCAGTATTTT
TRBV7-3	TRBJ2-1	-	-	CASSLGFSASSYNEQFF	TGTGCCAGCAGCTTAGGCTTTAGCGCCAGCTCCTACAATGAGCAGTTCTTC
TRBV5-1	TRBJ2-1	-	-	CASSPVTDIYNEQFF	TGCGCCAGCAGCCCTGTGACAGATATCTACAATGAGCAGTTCTTC
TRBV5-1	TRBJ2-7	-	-	CASSFLTEDEQYF	TGCGCCAGCAGCTTCCTCACCGAGGACGAGCAGTACTTC
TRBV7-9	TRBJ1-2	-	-	CASSLEDTYGYTF	TGTGCCAGCAGCTTAGAAGACACCTATGGCTACACCTTC
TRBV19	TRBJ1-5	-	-	CASRAGEGNNQPQHF	TGTGCCTCCCGGGCGGGGGAAGGCAACAATCAGCCCCAGCATTTT
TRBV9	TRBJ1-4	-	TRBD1	CASSIDRGVNEKLFF	TGTGCCAGCAGCATAGACAGGGGTGTCAATGAAAAACTGTTTTTT
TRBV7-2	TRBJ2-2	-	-	CASSATGYTGELFF	TGTGCCAGCAGCGCAACCGGGTACACCGGGGAGCTGTTTTTT
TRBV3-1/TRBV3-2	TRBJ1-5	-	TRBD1	CASSTQGNQPQHF	TGTGCCAGCAGCACACAGGGGAATCAGCCCCAGCATTTT
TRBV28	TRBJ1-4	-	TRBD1	CASSTGTGGRNEKLFF	TGTGCCAGCAGCACCGGGACAGGGGGAAGGAATGAAAAACTGTTTTTT
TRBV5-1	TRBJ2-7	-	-	CASSLISGSYEQYF	TGCGCCAGCAGCTTGATCTCAGGATCCTACGAGCAGTACTTC
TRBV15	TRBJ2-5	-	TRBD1	CATSPADRAGTQYF	TGTGCCACCAGTCCCGCCGACAGGGCAGGGACCCAGTACTTC
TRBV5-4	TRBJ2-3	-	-	CASSRGTPGNTDTQYF	TGTGCCAGCAGCCGAGGGACACCCGGGAACACAGATACGCAGTATTTT
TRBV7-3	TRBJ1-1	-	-	CASSAGGNTEAFF	TGTGCCAGCAGCGCCGGGGGGAACACTGAAGCTTTCTTT
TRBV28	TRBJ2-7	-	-	CASRQAIYEQYF	TGTGCCAGCAGGCAGGCCATCTACGAGCAGTACTTC
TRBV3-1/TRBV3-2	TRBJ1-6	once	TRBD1	CASSQEGRGQSPLHF	TGTGCCAGCAGCCAAGAAGGCAGGGGGCAATCACCCCTCCACTTT
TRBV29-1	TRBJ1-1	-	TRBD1	CSVEPGQGARAFF	TGCAGCGTGGAACCGGGACAGGGGGCGAGGGCTTTCTTT
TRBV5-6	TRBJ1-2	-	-	CASSLGFSGNYGYTF	TGTGCCAGCAGCTTAGGCTTTTCAGGGAACTATGGCTACACCTTC
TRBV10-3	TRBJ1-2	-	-	CAISVGEGYGYTF	TGTGCCATCAGTGTAGGGGAAGGCTATGGCTACACCTTC
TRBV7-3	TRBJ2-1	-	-	CASSTQGGMTYNEQFF	TGTGCCAGCAGCACGCAAGGGGGTATGACCTACAATGAGCAGTTCTTC
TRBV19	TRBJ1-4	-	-	CASSSLRGSGEKLFF	TGTGCCAGTAGTAGCTTGAGGGGGTCCGGAGAAAAACTGTTTTTT
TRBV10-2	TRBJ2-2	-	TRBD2	CASVSGGNTGELFF	TGCGCCAGCGTTAGCGGGGGGAACACCGGGGAGCTGTTTTTT
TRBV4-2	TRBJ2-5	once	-	CASSQGARGGTQYF	TGTGCCAGCAGCCAAGGGGCTAGGGGGGGCACCCAGTACTTC
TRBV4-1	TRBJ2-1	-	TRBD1	CASSHYGTGGNEQFF	TGCGCCAGCAGCCATTATGGGACAGGGGGCAATGAGCAGTTCTTC
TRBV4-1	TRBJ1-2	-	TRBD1	CASSQVGTGENYGYTF	TGCGCCAGCAGCCAAGTAGGGACAGGGGAGAACTATGGCTACACCTTC
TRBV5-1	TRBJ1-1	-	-	CASSLSGAGTEAFF	TGCGCCAGCAGCTTGTCAGGGGCGGGCACTGAAGCTTTCTTT